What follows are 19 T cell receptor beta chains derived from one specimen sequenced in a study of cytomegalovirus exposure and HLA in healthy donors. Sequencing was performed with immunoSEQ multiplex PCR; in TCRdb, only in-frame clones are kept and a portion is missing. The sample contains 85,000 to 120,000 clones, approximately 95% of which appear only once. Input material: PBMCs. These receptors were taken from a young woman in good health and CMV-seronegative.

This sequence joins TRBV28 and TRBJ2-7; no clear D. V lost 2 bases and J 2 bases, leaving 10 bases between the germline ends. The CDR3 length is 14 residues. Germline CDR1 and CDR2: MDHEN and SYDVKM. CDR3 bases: TGTGCCAGCAGTTTAGGCAGGTCCGCCTACGAGCAGTACTTC. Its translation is CASSLGRSAYEQYF.

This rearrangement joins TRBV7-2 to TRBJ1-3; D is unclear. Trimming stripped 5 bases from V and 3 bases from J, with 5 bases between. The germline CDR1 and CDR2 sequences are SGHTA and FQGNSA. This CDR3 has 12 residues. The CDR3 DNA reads TGTGCCAGCAGCACCAGTGGAAACACCATATATTTT. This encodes CASSTSGNTIYF.

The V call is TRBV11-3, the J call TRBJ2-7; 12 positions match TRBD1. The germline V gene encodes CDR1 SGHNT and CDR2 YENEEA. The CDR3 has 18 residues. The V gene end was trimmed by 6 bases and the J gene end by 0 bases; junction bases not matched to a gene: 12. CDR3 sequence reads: CASSYRDRGQRSSYEQYF. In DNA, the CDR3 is TGTGCCAGCAGTTACCGGGACAGGGGGCAAAGGAGCTCCTACGAGCAGTACTTC.

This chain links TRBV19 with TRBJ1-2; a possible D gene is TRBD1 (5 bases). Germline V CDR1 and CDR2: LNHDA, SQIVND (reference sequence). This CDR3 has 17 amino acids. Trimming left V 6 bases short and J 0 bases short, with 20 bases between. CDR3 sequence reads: CASSVWAGRLSNYGYTF. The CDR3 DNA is TGTGCCAGTAGCGTGTGGGCAGGGCGACTTTCTAACTATGGCTACACCTTC.

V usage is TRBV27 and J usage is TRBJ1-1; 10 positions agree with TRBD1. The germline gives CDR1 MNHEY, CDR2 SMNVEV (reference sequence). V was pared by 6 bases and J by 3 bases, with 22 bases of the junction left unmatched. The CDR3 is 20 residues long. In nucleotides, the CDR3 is TGTGCCAGCAGCCTCACTAGGACAGGGGGAGGTTTAGGGGAGGACACTGAAGCTTTCTTT. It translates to CASSLTRTGGGLGEDTEAFF.

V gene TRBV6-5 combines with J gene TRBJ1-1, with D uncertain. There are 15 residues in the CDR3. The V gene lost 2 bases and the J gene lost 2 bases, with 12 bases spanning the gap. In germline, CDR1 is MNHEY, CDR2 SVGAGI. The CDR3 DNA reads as TGTGCCAGCAGTTACAGTGGTTGGGCCAACACTGAAGCTTTCTTT. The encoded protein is CASSYSGWANTEAFF.

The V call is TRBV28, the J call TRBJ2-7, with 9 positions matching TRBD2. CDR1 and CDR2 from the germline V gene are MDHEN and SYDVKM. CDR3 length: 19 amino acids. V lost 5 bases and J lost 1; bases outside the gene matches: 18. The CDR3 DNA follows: TGTGCCAGCAGTCTACCCTATTGGGTGGGTAGCGGGAGTTCCTACGAGCAGTACTTC. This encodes CASSLPYWVGSGSSYEQYF. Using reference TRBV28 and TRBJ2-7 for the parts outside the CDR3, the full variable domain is DVKVTQSSRYLVKRTGEKVFLECVQDMDHENMFWYRQDPGLGLRLIYFSYDVKMKEKGDIPEGYSVSREKKERFSLILESASTNQTSMYLCASSLPYWVGSGSSYEQYFGPGTRLTVT.

The CDR3 DNA is TGTGCCAGCATACGAAGCGGGAGTTCCTACGAGCAGTACTTC. Translation: CASIRSGSSYEQYF. The V call is TRBV2, the J call TRBJ2-7, with 8 bases lining up with TRBD2. The CDR3 consists of 14 residues. Trimming at V came to 7 bases and at J to 1 base, leaving 6 bases not matched to a gene. Per germline, CDR1 SNHLY and CDR2 FYNNEI.

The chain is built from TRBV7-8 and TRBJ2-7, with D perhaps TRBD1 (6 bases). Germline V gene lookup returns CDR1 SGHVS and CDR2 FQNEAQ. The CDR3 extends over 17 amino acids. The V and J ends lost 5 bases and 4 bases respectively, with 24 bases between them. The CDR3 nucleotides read TGTGCCAGCAGCCCAGAGCCTCCGTGGGACACCGAATACGAGCAGTACTTC. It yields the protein CASSPEPPWDTEYEQYF.

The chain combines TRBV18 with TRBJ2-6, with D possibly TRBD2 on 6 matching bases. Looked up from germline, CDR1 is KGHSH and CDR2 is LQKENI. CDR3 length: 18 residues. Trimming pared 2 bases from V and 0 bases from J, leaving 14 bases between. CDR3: CASSPEGLTSSGANVLTF. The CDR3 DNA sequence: TGTGCCAGCTCACCAGAGGGACTGACAAGCTCTGGGGCCAACGTCCTGACTTTC.

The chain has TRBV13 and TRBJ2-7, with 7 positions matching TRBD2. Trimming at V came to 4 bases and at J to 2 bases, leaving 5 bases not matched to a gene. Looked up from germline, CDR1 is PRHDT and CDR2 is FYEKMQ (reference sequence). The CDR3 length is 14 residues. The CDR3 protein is CASSYSGKTYEQYF. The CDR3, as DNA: TGTGCCAGCAGCTACAGCGGGAAGACCTACGAGCAGTACTTC.

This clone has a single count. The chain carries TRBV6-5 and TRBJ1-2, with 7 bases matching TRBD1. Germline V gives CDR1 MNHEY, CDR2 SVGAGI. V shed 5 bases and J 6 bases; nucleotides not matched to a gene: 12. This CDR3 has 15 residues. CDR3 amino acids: CASSTLGDSLHGYTF. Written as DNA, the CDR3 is TGTGCCAGCAGTACCCTCGGGGACAGCCTACATGGCTACACCTTC.

CDR3 nucleotides: TGTGCCAGCAGTTACTCTTCTACTAGCGCCTACAATGAGCAGTTCTTC. This gives the protein CASSYSSTSAYNEQFF. The chain couples TRBV6-5 to TRBJ2-1, with TRBD2 matching over 7 bases. Germline V gene sequence: CDR1 MNHEY, CDR2 SVGAGI. This CDR3 comprises 16 residues. After removal of 0 bases from V and 2 bases from J, the junction contained 4 bases not matched to a gene.

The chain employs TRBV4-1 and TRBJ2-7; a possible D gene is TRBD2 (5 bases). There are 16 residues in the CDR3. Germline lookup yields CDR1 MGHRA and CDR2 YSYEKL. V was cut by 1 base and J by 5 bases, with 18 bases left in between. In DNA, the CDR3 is TGCGCCAGCAGCCAAGGGGCTAGCTCTCCATCCGACGAGCAGTACTTC. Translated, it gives CASSQGASSPSDEQYF.

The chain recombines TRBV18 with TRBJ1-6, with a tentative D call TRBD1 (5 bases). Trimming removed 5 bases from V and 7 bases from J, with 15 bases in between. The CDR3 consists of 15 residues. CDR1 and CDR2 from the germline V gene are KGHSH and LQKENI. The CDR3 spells CASSAEGTLNSPLHF. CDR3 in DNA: TGTGCCAGCTCAGCGGAGGGGACGCTCAATTCACCCCTCCACTTT.

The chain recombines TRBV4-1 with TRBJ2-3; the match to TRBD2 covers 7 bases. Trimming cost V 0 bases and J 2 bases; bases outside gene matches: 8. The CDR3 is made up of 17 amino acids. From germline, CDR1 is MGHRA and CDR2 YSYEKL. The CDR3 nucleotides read TGCGCCAGCAGCCAAGATCTAGGACTAGATACCACAGATACGCAGTATTTT. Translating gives CASSQDLGLDTTDTQYF.

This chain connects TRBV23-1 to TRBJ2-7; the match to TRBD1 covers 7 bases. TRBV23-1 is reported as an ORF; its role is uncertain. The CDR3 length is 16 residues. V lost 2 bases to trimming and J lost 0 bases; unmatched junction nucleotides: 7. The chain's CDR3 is CASSQVPRDSSYEQYF. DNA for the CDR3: TGCGCCAGCAGTCAAGTCCCAAGGGACAGCTCCTACGAGCAGTACTTC.

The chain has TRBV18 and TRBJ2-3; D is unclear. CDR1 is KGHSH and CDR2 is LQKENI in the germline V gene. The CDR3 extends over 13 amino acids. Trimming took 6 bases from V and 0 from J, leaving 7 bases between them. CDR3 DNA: TGTGCCAGCTCCGGGTCTAGCACAGATACGCAGTATTTT. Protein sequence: CASSGSSTDTQYF.

The CDR3 loop is CASGLVVLAGFTGELFF. The CDR3 nucleotides read TGTGCTAGTGGTTTGGTAGTCCTAGCGGGCTTCACCGGGGAGCTGTTTTTT. This sequence joins TRBV12-5 and TRBJ2-2; 8 bases line up with TRBD2. The CDR3 totals 17 residues. Looked up from germline, CDR1 is LGHNT and CDR2 is FRNRAP. After removal of 0 bases from V and 4 bases from J, the junction contained 7 bases not matched to a gene.